Given below is one TCR beta chain in context. Its antigen is not known. The length of the CDR3 is 15 residues. CDR1 and CDR2 from the germline V gene are MNHNY and SVGAGI (reference sequence). Trimming removed 4 bases at V and 6 bases at J, with 13 bases between. This sample is drawn from a study of blood T cells in healthy people across ages. Findings of the study overall: The long-lived group displayed more naive CD4+ cells, plus higher diversity, than the aged donors did.

A second PCR, run for about 6 to 11 cycles, used a sample-barcoded 5' primer plus a J-beta primer mix. Each cDNA molecule was tagged by a template-switch adaptor that had 12 random nucleotides. All samples yielded 2.5 million or more CDR3-containing paired-end reads. TCRdb reanalysed the 5' RACE reads using MiXCR and keeps one entry per CDR3 protein. The sample has about 1 million distinct CDR3 sequences, 45% seen once. With each sample, at least 6 micrograms of total RNA were extracted. The receptor comes from a woman aged 55-69 years in good health. The chain couples TRBV6-6 to TRBJ1-6, with D hard to call. The material sequenced was blood. The CDR3 DNA follows: TGTGCCAGCAGTTTGCCCCTCCCGGCTAATTCACCCCTCCACTTT. Encoded protein: CASSLPLPANSPLHF.